The clone carrying this T cell receptor beta chain was counted between two and nine times. The antigen remains undetermined. This sample was included in a study of T-cell memory formation after mild COVID-19. Study in general: TCR clusters mostly belonged to single donors.

TCRdb processed the 5' RACE reads anew with MiXCR; each CDR3 protein has one entry. The data contain about 420,000 distinct CDR3 sequences, around 22% of them singletons. Findings and caveats of the study: CD4+ clones that contracted lay mainly in CM and EM; CD8+ ones lay in EMRA. Some SARS-CoV-2-responding clones were already detected in memory before infection.

Germline V gene sequence: CDR1 SGHVS, CDR2 FQNEAQ. The CDR3 runs to 16 residues. Trimming stripped 0 bases from V and 8 bases from J, with 14 bases between. This sequence was found in an adult woman who had mild COVID-19 (a few samples of this study predate the infection). Cell type and time point are not known. The rearrangement joins TRBV7-8 to TRBJ1-6; no reliable D call. Material for sequencing was PBMCs or a T cell subset sorted from them (not recorded which). CDR3 DNA sequence: TGTGCCAGCAGCTTAGCGAGTGACCTTAGTTATTCACCCCTCCACTTT. Protein sequence: CASSLASDLSYSPLHF.